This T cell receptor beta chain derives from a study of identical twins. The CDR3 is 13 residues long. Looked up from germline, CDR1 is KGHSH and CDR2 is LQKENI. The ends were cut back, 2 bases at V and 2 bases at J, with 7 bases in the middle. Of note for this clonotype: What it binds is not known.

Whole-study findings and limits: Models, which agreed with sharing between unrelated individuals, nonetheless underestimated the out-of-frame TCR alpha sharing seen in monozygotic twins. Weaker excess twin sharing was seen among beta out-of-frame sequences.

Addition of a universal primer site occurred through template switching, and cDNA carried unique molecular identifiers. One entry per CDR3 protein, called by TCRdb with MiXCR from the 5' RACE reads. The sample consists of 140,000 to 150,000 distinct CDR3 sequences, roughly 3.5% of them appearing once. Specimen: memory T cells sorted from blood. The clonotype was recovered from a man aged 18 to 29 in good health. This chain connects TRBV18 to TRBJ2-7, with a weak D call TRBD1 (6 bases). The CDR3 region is CASSPGTPYEQYV. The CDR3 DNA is TGTGCCAGCTCACCAGGGACACCCTACGAGCAGTACGTC.